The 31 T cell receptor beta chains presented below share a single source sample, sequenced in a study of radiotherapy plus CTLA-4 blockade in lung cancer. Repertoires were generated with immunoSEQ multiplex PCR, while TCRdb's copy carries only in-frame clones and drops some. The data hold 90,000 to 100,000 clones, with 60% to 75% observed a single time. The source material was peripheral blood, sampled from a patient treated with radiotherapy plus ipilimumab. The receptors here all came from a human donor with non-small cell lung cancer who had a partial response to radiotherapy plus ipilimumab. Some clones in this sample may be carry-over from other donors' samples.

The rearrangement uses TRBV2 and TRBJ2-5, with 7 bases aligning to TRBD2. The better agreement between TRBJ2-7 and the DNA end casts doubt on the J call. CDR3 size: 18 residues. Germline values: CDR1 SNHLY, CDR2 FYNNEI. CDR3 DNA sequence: TGTGCCAGCAGTGAATTGCCCCCTCATAGCGGGCACTCCTACGAGCAGTACTTC. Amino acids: CASSELPPHSGHSYEQYF.

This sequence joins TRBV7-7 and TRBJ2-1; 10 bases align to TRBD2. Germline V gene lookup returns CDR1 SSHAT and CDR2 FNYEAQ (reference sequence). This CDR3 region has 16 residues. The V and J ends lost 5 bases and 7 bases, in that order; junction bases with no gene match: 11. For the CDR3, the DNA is TGTGCCAGCAGCGAGAGGCTACTAGCGGGATGGAATGAGCAGTTCTTC. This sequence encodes CASSERLLAGWNEQFF.

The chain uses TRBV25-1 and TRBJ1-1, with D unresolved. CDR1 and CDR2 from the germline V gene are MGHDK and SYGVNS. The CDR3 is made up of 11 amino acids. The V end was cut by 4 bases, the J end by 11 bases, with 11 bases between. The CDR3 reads CASSVGIGAFF. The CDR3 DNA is TGTGCCAGCAGTGTTGGTATCGGGGCTTTCTTT.

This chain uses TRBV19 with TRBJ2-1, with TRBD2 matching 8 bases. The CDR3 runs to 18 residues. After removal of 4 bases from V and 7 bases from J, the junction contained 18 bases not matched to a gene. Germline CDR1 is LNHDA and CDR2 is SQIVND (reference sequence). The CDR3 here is CASSTPSFAGGKPNEQFF. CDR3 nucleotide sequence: TGTGCCAGTAGTACTCCTTCATTTGCGGGAGGCAAGCCAAATGAGCAGTTCTTC. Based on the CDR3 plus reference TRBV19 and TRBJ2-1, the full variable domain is DGGITQSPKYLFRKEGQNVTLSCEQNLNHDAMYWYRQDPGQGLRLIYYSQIVNDFQKGDIAEGYSVSREKKESFPLTVTSAQKNPTAFYLCASSTPSFAGGKPNEQFFGPGTRLTVL.

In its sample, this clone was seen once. CDR3 loop: CASSLPGTYNEQFF. CDR3 coding DNA: TGTGCCAGCAGCCTACCAGGAACCTACAATGAGCAGTTCTTC. The genes are TRBV7-2 and TRBJ2-1; D is uncertain. The length of the CDR3 is 14 residues. The germline gives CDR1 SGHTA, CDR2 FQGNSA. Between the trimmed V and J ends, which lost 5 bases and 2 bases, there was a span of 10 bases. The variable domain in full, with the rest retrieved from reference TRBV7-2 and TRBJ2-1, is GAGVSQSPSNKVTEKGKDVELRCDPISGHTALYWYRQSLGQGLEFLIYFQGNSAPDKSGLPSDRFSAERTGGSVSTLTIQRTQQEDSAVYLCASSLPGTYNEQFFGPGTRLTVL.

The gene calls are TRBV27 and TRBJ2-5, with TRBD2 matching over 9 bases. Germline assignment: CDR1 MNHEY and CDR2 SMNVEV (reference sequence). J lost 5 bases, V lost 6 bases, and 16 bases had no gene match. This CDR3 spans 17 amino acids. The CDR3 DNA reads TGTGCCAGCAGCCCGGGACTAGCTCTAGTTTGGTCGGAGACCCAGTACTTC. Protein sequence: CASSPGLALVWSETQYF.

Written as DNA, the CDR3 is TGTGCCACACAGGGGTTAAACTATGGCTACACCTTC. Translating it yields CATQGLNYGYTF. The V gene is TRBV2, the J gene TRBJ1-2; TRBD1 matches at 7 bases. Germline loops: CDR1 SNHLY, CDR2 FYNNEI. After removal of 10 bases from V and 2 bases from J, the junction contained 4 bases not matched to a gene. The CDR3 sequence is 12 residues long.

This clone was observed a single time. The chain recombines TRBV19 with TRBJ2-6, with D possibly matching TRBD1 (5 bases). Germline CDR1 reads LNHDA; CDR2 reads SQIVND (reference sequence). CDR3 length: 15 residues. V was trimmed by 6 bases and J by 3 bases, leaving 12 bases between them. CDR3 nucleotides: TGTGCCAGTAGGACATTAGGGGTTGGGGCCAACGTCCTGACTTTC. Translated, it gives CASRTLGVGANVLTF.

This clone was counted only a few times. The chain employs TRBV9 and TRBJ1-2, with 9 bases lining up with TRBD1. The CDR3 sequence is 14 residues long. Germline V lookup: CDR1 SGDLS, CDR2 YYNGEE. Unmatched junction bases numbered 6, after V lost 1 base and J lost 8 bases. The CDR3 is CASSVMGQGNGYTF. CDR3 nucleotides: TGTGCCAGCAGCGTAATGGGACAGGGAAACGGCTACACCTTC.

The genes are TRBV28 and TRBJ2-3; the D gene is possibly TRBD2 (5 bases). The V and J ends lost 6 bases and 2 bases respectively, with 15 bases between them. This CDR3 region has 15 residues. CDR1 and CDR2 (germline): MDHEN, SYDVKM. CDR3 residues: CASRESSGYTDTQYF. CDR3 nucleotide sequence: TGTGCCAGCAGAGAATCAAGCGGTTACACAGATACGCAGTATTTT.

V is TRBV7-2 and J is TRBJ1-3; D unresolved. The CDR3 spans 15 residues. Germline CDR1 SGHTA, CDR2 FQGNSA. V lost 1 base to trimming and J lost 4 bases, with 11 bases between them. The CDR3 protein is CASSLEGAGGNTIYF. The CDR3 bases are TGTGCCAGCAGCTTAGAAGGCGCGGGGGGAAACACCATATATTTT.

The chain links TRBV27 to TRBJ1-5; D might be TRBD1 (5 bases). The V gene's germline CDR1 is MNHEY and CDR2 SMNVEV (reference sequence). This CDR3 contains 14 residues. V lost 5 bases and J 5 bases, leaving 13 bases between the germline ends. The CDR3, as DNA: TGTGCCAGCAGTCGCCGCGGGGCCGATCAGCCCCAGCATTTT. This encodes CASSRRGADQPQHF.

CDR3 DNA sequence: TGTGCCAGCAGCTCAGGGCCAGGGACCCAGTACTTC. Residues: CASSSGPGTQYF. The chain carries TRBV7-3 and TRBJ2-5; TRBD1 might be the D (5 bases). The V gene's germline CDR1 is SGHTA and CDR2 FQGTGA. Trimming removed 4 bases at V and 7 bases at J, with 10 bases between. This CDR3 contains 12 residues.

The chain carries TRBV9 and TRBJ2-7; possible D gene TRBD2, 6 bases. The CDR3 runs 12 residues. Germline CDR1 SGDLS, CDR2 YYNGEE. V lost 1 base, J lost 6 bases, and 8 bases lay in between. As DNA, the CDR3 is TGTGCCAGCAGCGTAATGGGGGGCGAGCAGTACTTC. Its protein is CASSVMGGEQYF.

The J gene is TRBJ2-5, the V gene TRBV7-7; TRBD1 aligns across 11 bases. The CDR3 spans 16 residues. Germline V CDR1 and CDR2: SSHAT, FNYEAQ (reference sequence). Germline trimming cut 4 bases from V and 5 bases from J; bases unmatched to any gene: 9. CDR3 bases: TGTGCCAGCAGCTCCCTGGGGACAGGGGGTGGGGAGACCCAGTACTTC. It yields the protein CASSSLGTGGGETQYF.

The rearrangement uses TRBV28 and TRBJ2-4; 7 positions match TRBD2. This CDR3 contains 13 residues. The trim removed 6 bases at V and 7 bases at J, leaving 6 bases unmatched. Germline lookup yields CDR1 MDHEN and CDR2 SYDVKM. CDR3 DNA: TGTGCCAGCAGAGGACTAGGGTCGAACATTCAGTACTTC. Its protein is CASRGLGSNIQYF.

CDR3 bases: TGTGCCAGCAGCTTAGTCCAAGATCGGGGCTACACCTTC. The encoded protein is CASSLVQDRGYTF. The V and J genes are TRBV7-6 and TRBJ1-2; the D is unclear. Between the trimmed V and J ends, which lost 1 base and 8 bases, there was a span of 11 bases. The CDR3 is made up of 13 amino acids. Germline V lookup: CDR1 SGHVS, CDR2 FNYEAQ.

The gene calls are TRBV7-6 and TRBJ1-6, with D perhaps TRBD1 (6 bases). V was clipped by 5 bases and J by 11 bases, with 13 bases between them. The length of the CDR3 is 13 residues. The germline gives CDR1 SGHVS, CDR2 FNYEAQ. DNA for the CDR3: TGTGCCAGCAGCCAACAAACAGGGACACCCCTCCACTTT. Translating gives CASSQQTGTPLHF.

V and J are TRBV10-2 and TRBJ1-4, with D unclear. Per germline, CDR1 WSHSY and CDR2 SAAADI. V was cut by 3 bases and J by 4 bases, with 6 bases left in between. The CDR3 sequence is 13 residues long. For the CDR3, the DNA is TGCGCCAGCAGTGACGGTTTTAATGAAAAACTGTTTTTT. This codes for CASSDGFNEKLFF.

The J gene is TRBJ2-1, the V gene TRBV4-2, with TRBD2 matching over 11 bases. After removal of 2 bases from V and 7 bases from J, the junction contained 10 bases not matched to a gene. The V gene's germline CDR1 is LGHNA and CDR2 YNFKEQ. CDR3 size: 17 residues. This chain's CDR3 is CASSQSLAGGPVNEQFF. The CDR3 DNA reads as TGTGCCAGCAGCCAATCGTTAGCGGGAGGGCCAGTTAATGAGCAGTTCTTC.

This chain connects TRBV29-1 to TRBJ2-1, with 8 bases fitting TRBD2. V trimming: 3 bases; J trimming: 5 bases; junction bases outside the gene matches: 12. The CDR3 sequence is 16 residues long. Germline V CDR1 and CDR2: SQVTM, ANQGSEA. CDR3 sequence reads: CSVDLPIGREDNEQFF. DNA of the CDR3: TGCAGCGTTGATCTTCCTATCGGGAGGGAGGACAATGAGCAGTTCTTC.

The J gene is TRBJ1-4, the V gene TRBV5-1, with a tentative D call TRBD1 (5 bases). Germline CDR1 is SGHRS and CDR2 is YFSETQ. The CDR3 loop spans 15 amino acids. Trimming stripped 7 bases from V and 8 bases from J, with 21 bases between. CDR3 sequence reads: CASAKGLGMEEKLFF. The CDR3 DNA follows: TGCGCCAGCGCGAAGGGACTGGGTATGGAAGAAAAACTGTTTTTT.

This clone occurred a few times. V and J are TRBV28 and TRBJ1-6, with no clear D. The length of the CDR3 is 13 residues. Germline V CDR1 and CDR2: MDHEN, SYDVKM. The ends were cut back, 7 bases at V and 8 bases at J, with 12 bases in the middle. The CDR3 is CASTVRRDSPLHF. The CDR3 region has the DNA TGTGCCAGCACGGTGAGGCGGGATTCACCCCTCCACTTT. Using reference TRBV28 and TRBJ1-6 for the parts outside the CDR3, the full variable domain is DVKVTQSSRYLVKRTGEKVFLECVQDMDHENMFWYRQDPGLGLRLIYFSYDVKMKEKGDIPEGYSVSREKKERFSLILESASTNQTSMYLCASTVRRDSPLHFGNGTRLTVT.

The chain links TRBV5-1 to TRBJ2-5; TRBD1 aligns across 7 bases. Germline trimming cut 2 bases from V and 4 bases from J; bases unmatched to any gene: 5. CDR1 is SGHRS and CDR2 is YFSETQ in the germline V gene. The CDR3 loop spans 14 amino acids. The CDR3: CASSFNRGGETQYF. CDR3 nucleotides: TGCGCCAGCAGCTTTAACAGGGGTGGAGAGACCCAGTACTTC.

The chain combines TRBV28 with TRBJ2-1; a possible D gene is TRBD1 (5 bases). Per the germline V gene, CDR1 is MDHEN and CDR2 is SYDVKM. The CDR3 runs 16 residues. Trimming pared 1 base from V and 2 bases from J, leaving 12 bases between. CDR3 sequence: CASSLFKQVTYNEQFF. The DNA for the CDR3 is TGTGCCAGCAGTTTATTTAAACAGGTCACCTACAATGAGCAGTTCTTC. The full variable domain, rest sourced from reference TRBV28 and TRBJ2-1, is DVKVTQSSRYLVKRTGEKVFLECVQDMDHENMFWYRQDPGLGLRLIYFSYDVKMKEKGDIPEGYSVSREKKERFSLILESASTNQTSMYLCASSLFKQVTYNEQFFGPGTRLTVL.

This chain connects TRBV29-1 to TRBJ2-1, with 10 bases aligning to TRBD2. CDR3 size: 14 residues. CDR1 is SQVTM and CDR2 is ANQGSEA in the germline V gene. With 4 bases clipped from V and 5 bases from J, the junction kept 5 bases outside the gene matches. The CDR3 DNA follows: TGCAGCGTTGTAGCGGGAGGTTCCAACAATGAGCAGTTCTTC. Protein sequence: CSVVAGGSNNEQFF.

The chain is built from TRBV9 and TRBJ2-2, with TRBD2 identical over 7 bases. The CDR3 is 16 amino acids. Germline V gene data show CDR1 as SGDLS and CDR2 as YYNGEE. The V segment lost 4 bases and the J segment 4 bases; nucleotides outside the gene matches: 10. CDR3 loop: CASSSVAGVGTGELFF. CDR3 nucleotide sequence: TGTGCCAGCAGCTCGGTGGCGGGAGTGGGCACCGGGGAGCTGTTTTTT. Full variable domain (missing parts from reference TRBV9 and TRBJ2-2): DSGVTQTPKHLITATGQRVTLRCSPRSGDLSVYWYQQSLDQGLQFLIQYYNGEERAKGNILERFSAQQFPDLHSELNLSSLELGDSALYFCASSSVAGVGTGELFFGEGSRLTVL.

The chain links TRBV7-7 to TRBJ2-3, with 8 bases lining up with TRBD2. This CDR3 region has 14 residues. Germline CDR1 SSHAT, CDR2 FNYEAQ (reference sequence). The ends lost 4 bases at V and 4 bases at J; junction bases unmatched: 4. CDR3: CASSSGTSPDTQYF. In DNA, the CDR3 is TGTGCCAGCAGCTCCGGGACTAGTCCAGATACGCAGTATTTT.

The CDR3 nucleotides read TGTGCCAGCAGTTTTTTCCGTTATAGCAATCAGCCCCAGCATTTT. This translates into CASSFFRYSNQPQHF. This chain connects TRBV28 to TRBJ1-5; D gene uncertain. Germline CDR1 and CDR2: MDHEN and SYDVKM. This CDR3 region has 15 residues. Trimming pared 3 bases from V and 0 bases from J, leaving 9 bases between.

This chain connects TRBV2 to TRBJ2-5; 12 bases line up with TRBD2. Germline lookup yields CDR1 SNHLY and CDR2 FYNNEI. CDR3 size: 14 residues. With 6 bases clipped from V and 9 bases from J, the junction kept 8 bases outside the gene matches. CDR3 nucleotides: TGTGCCAGCAGAACTAGCGGGGGGCCCTTGGCCCAGTACTTC. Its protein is CASRTSGGPLAQYF. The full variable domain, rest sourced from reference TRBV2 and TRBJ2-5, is EPEVTQTPSHQVTQMGQEVILRCVPISNHLYFYWYRQILGQKVEFLVSFYNNEISEKSEIFDDQFSVERPDGSNFTLKIRSTKLEDSAMYFCASRTSGGPLAQYFGPGTRLLVL.

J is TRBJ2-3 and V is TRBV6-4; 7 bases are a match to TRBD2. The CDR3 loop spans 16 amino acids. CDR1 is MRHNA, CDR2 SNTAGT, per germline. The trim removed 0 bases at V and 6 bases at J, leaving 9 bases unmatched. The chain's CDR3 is CASSDSNGGSTDTQYF. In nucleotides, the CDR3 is TGTGCCAGCAGTGACTCAAACGGCGGGAGTACGGATACGCAGTATTTT.